This is a list of T cell receptor beta chains from one sample in a study of neurological immune-mediated disorders. TCRdb re-derived calls from the 5' RACE reads in MiXCR, one entry per CDR3 protein. The table has about 62,000 distinct CDR3 sequences, around 5.2% seen once. Sequencing was carried out using PBMCs. The receptors shown here come from a woman in her forties or fifties with multiple sclerosis. Both conserved end residues are part of each CDR3. The D gene is left open where the match is weak. Size is stated as once, few or many counts, or a class when the clone is expanded.

J gene,V gene,D gene,clone size,CDR3 DNA,CDR3 protein
TRBJ2-7,TRBV12-3/TRBV12-4,.,many,TGTGCCAGCAGTCCCCTCGGCTACGAGCAGTACTTC,CASSPLGYEQYF
TRBJ2-1,TRBV7-2,TRBD2,few,TGTGCCAGCAGCTCCAGACTAGCGGGGGAGGAGCAGTTCTTC,CASSSRLAGEEQFF
TRBJ1-5,TRBV28,.,few,TGTGCCAGCAGTCTCACGAATCAGCCCCAGAATTTT,CASSLTNQPQNF
TRBJ1-4,TRBV27,TRBD1,many,TGTGCCACCCGACAGGGCCGAGGGGAAAAACTGTTTTTT,CATRQGRGEKLFF
TRBJ1-6,TRBV25-1,.,many,TGTGCCAGCAGTGATAGGGTCTTCTCGTCACCCCTCCACTTT,CASSDRVFSSPLHF
TRBJ1-1,TRBV11-2,TRBD1,many,TGTGCCAGCAGCTTTGGGATCAGGGGGGGCACTGAAGCTTTCTTT,CASSFGIRGGTEAFF
TRBJ2-7,TRBV12-3/TRBV12-4,TRBD2,many,TGTGCCAGCAGCAGGACTAGCGGGGGATCCTACGAGCAGTACTTC,CASSRTSGGSYEQYF
TRBJ2-2,TRBV5-1,TRBD2,many,TGCGCCAGTTTCCGGGGAGGGAAGAACACCGGGGAGCTGTTTTTT,CASFRGGKNTGELFF
TRBJ1-5,TRBV20-1,.,few,TGCAGTGCTAATCAGGGCCATAATCAGCCCCAGAATTTT,CSANQGHNQPQNF
TRBJ2-5,TRBV7-6,.,many,TGTGCCAGCAGCTTTCAAACAGGGCCTCAAGAGACCCAGTACTTC,CASSFQTGPQETQYF
TRBJ2-7,TRBV10-3,TRBD1,many,TGTGCCATCAGTGGAAGGACAGGGGACGAGCAGTACTTC,CAISGRTGDEQYF
TRBJ2-7,TRBV6-5,.,many,TGTGCCAGCAGACGGGACCCAAAATACGAGCAGTACTTC,CASRRDPKYEQYF
TRBJ1-1,TRBV19,.,few,TGTGCCAGTACCTCACACTCAATGAACACTGAAGCTTTCTTT,CASTSHSMNTEAFF
TRBJ2-5,TRBV15,.,many,TGTGCCACCAGCAGAGATCTGATGGAGACCCAGTACTTC,CATSRDLMETQYF
TRBJ2-5,TRBV7-2,.,many,TGTGCCAGCAGCTCTAGCCCCAGGGAGACCCAGTACTTC,CASSSSPRETQYF
TRBJ2-3,TRBV14,TRBD2,many,TGTGCCAGCAGCCAAGGTTCCCCGGCTAGCGGGGGAGGGACGCAGTATTTT,CASSQGSPASGGGTQYF
TRBJ2-1,TRBV5-1,.,many,TGCGCCAGCAGCTTGCGCCCCCCAGGACAGTCGTACAATGAGCAGTTCTTC,CASSLRPPGQSYNEQFF
TRBJ1-2,TRBV4-1,.,many,TGCGCCAGCAGCCGGATTGGGGTTGGGGGCTACACCTTC,CASSRIGVGGYTF
TRBJ2-3,TRBV7-7,.,many,TGTGCCGTTGGGGGGGCTGGAACCACAGATACGCAGTATTTT,CAVGGAGTTDTQYF
TRBJ2-2,TRBV6-2/TRBV6-3,.,few,TGTGCCAGCAGCGAAACAAGGTACACCGGGGAGCTGTTTTTT,CASSETRYTGELFF